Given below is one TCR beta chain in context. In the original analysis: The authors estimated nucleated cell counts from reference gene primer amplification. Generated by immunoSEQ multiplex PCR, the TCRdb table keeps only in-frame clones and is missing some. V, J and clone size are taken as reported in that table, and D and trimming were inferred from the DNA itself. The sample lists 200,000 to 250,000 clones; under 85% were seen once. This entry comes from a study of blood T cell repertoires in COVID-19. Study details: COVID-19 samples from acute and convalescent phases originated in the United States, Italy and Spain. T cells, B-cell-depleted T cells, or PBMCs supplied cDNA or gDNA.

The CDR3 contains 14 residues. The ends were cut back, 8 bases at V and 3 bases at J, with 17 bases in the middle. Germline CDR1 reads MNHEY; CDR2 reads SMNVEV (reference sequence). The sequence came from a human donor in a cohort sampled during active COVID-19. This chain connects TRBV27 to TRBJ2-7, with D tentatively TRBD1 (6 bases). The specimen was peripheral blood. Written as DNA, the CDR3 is TGTGCCAGCCGCTGGGTAGGACAGAGCTACGAGCAGTACTTC. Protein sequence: CASRWVGQSYEQYF.